These T cell receptor beta chains were read from a single sample in a study of shared clonotypes between healthy human individuals. The table came from immunoSEQ multiplex PCR; TCRdb's copy has only in-frame clones and leaves some out. The sample holds over 750,000 clones, about 96% seen once. The sequencing input was naive CD8+ T cells sorted from blood. The receptors originated from a man aged 25-45 years in good health. Both conserved end residues are part of each CDR3. D genes are given only for firm matches. A row's size may be missing; if present it is once, few, many or a size class.

d_gene	j_gene	v_gene	abundance	CDR3aa	CDR3nt
NA	TRBJ2-1	TRBV9	NA	CASSVWELGSEQFF	TGTGCCAGCAGCGTCTGGGAGTTAGGCAGCGAGCAGTTCTTC
TRBD2	TRBJ2-5	TRBV7-9	NA	CASSDSGRAGLSQETQYF	TGTGCCAGCAGCGATAGCGGGAGGGCCGGCTTGAGCCAAGAGACCCAGTACTTC
NA	TRBJ2-7	TRBV18	NA	CASSPDPFGYEQYF	TGTGCCAGCTCTCCGGACCCATTCGGCTACGAGCAGTACTTC
TRBD2	TRBJ2-7	TRBV27	NA	CASSWGSGSSGQYF	TGTGCCAGCAGTTGGGGTAGCGGGAGCTCTGGGCAGTACTTC
TRBD1	TRBJ2-7	TRBV29-1	NA	CSVVLGDRGFYEQYF	TGCAGCGTTGTTCTAGGGGACAGGGGTTTCTACGAGCAGTACTTC
NA	TRBJ1-2	TRBV27	once	CASSRGDRRSGYTF	TGTGCCAGCAGCCGTGGTGACAGGCGAAGTGGCTACACCTTC
NA	TRBJ2-1	TRBV4-1	NA	CASSHLDGRGLNEQFF	TGCGCCAGCAGCCACCTAGACGGGCGGGGACTTAATGAGCAGTTCTTC
NA	TRBJ2-3	TRBV4-3	NA	CASSQGARTDTQYF	TGCGCCAGCAGCCAAGGTGCCCGCACAGATACGCAGTATTTT
NA	TRBJ2-7	TRBV5-4	NA	CASSAQGGEQYF	TGTGCCAGCAGCGCACAGGGTGGCGAGCAGTACTTC
TRBD2	TRBJ2-1	TRBV5-1	NA	CASSRDGSGRVEPINEQFF	TGCGCCAGCAGCAGGGATGGTAGCGGGAGGGTCGAGCCTATCAATGAGCAGTTCTTC
TRBD2	TRBJ2-1	TRBV7-9	NA	CASSLSPSGTTYNEQFF	TGTGCCAGCAGCTTATCTCCTAGCGGGACGACCTACAATGAGCAGTTCTTC
NA	TRBJ1-2	TRBV27	NA	CASSLQENYGYTF	TGTGCCAGCAGTTTGCAAGAAAATTATGGCTACACCTTC
NA	TRBJ2-3	TRBV19	NA	CARFRPIDNPSTDTQYF	TGTGCCAGGTTCCGGCCGATTGACAACCCAAGCACAGATACGCAGTATTTT
TRBD2	TRBJ2-1	TRBV5-1	NA	CASSRGASGRNNEQFF	TGCGCCAGCAGCCGGGGGGCTAGCGGGAGGAACAATGAGCAGTTCTTC
NA	TRBJ2-2	TRBV28	NA	CASSGQNTGELFF	TGTGCCAGTTCGGGACAGAACACCGGGGAGCTGTTTTTT
NA	TRBJ1-2	TRBV27	NA	CASSFSGTANYGYTF	TGTGCCAGCAGTTTTTCGGGAACAGCGAACTATGGCTACACCTTC
NA	TRBJ2-7	TRBV7-9	NA	CASSFFGEQYF	TGTGCCAGCAGCTTCTTCGGGGAGCAGTACTTC
NA	TRBJ2-3	TRBV13	once	CASSSLGGTDTQYF	TGTGCCAGCAGCTCACTAGGGGGCACAGATACGCAGTATTTT
NA	TRBJ1-2	TRBV15	NA	CATSRDRGAEANYGYTF	TGTGCCACCAGCAGAGATCGGGGGGCGGAGGCTAACTATGGCTACACCTTC
TRBD1	TRBJ1-2	TRBV2	NA	CASSETGISGYTF	TGTGCCAGCAGTGAGACAGGGATTTCGGGCTACACCTTC
NA	TRBJ2-7	TRBV23-1	NA	CASSHSNEQYF	TGCGCCAGCAGTCACTCCAACGAGCAGTACTTC
TRBD1	TRBJ2-5	TRBV14	NA	CASSQTFPGQRTQETQYF	TGTGCCAGCAGCCAAACCTTTCCGGGACAGAGAACCCAAGAGACCCAGTACTTC
TRBD2	TRBJ2-3	TRBV10-2	NA	CASSESTGGGADTQYF	TGCGCCAGCAGTGAGTCGACCGGCGGGGGGGCAGATACGCAGTATTTT
NA	TRBJ1-2	TRBV7-2	NA	CASSSHFRDDYGYTF	TGTGCCAGCAGCTCACACTTCCGGGACGACTATGGCTACACCTTC
TRBD1	TRBJ2-7	TRBV4-1	NA	CASSQEGQSFSEQYF	TGCGCCAGCAGCCAAGAGGGACAGTCTTTTTCCGAGCAGTACTTC
NA	TRBJ2-5	TRBV4-1	few	CASSQESPARTQYF	TGCGCCAGCAGCCAAGAAAGTCCCGCCCGGACCCAGTACTTC
TRBD1	TRBJ2-3	TRBV5-6	NA	CASSFTGGDGDTQYF	TGTGCCAGCAGCTTTACAGGGGGCGATGGGGATACGCAGTATTTT
TRBD2	TRBJ2-1	TRBV5-6	NA	CASSRSSGRNEQFF	TGTGCCAGCAGCAGATCTAGCGGGCGCAATGAGCAGTTCTTC
TRBD2	TRBJ2-7	TRBV27	once	CASRAGGLWTVRYEQYF	TGTGCCAGCAGGGCGGGGGGTCTTTGGACGGTCCGATACGAGCAGTACTTC
TRBD2	TRBJ2-7	TRBV11-2	NA	CASSFTSGTYEQYF	TGTGCCAGCAGCTTCACTAGCGGTACCTACGAGCAGTACTTC
NA	TRBJ2-1	TRBV13	NA	CASSPGRLALHEQFF	TGTGCCAGCAGCCCTGGTCGGCTAGCTTTGCATGAGCAGTTCTTC
NA	TRBJ2-1	TRBV7-3	once	CASSSTLYNEQFF	TGTGCCAGCAGCTCTACTCTGTACAATGAGCAGTTCTTC
NA	TRBJ2-3	TRBV29-1	NA	CSAGGGTTDTQYF	TGCAGCGCCGGAGGCGGGACCACAGATACGCAGTATTTT
NA	TRBJ2-5	TRBV28	NA	CASIPGLRSYQETQYF	TGTGCCAGCATCCCGGGACTGAGGTCTTACCAAGAGACCCAGTACTTC
NA	TRBJ2-1	TRBV9	NA	CASSPSTDEESYYNEQFF	TGTGCCAGCAGCCCCTCGACGGACGAAGAGTCTTACTACAATGAGCAGTTCTTC
TRBD1	TRBJ2-7	TRBV5-1	NA	CASSLAGRTGPSYEQYF	TGCGCCAGCAGCTTGGCGGGTAGGACAGGGCCGTCCTACGAGCAGTACTTC
TRBD1	TRBJ2-7	TRBV4-1	NA	CASSQLRTGPYEQYF	TGCGCCAGCAGCCAACTACGGACAGGGCCCTACGAGCAGTACTTC
NA	TRBJ2-1	TRBV5-4	NA	CASSGTLEQFF	TGTGCCAGCAGCGGAACACTCGAGCAGTTCTTC